What follows is one T cell receptor beta chain and its context. Germline CDR1 ENHRY, CDR2 SYGVKD. The CDR3 consists of 14 residues. V lost 3 bases and J 3 bases, leaving 9 bases between the germline ends. This entry comes from a study of shared clonotypes between healthy human individuals. The wider study: Participating donors consisted of two women and a few men aged 18 to 49.

Here immunoSEQ multiplex PCR was the method, and the copy in TCRdb shows in-frame clones only, minus some. This sample has about 2.4 million clones; 93% occur once, and the top ten carry about 0.34%. The chain has TRBV10-3 and TRBJ1-5; D is undetermined. The sequence came from a man between 18 and 35 years old in good health. Some clones in this sample may be carry-over from other donors' samples. Sequenced input: naive CD4+ T cells from PBMCs. The subset here: CD45RA+ positively selected. CDR3 sequence reads: CAISEGDFNQPQHF. DNA of the CDR3: TGTGCCATCAGTGAAGGCGACTTCAATCAGCCCCAGCATTTT.